These T cell receptor beta chains were read from a single sample in a study of shared clonotypes between healthy human individuals. Profiled with immunoSEQ multiplex PCR; TCRdb holds only in-frame clones, not every one. This sample yields around 1,000,000 clones, of which roughly 77% are seen a single time; 0.89% belongs to the top ten. Sequenced sample: memory CD4+ T cells from PBMCs. The receptors here all came from a man between 18 and 35 years old in good health. Some clones in this sample may be carry-over from other donors' samples. The CDR3 runs from the conserved cysteine through the conserved F or W. A D gene is named only where the DNA matches it firmly. Clone size is stated in some rows and not others, as once, few, many or a class when expanded.

j_gene	d_gene	abundance	v_gene	CDR3aa	CDR3nt
TRBJ2-3	TRBD1	NA	TRBV6-1	CASSERGLSYLTDTQYF	TGTGCCAGCAGTGAAAGGGGGCTATCGTACCTCACAGATACGCAGTATTTT
TRBJ2-1	NA	NA	TRBV7-9	CASSPPQRAAFF	TGTGCCAGCAGCCCCCCCCAGCGGGCGGCGTTCTTC
TRBJ2-2	NA	NA	TRBV2	CASSKMSGAGELFF	TGTGCCAGCAGCAAGATGTCAGGGGCCGGGGAGCTGTTTTTT
TRBJ2-7	NA	NA	TRBV11-2	CASSFPLGGQYF	TGTGCCAGCAGTTTCCCCCTAGGGGGGCAGTACTTC
TRBJ1-3	NA	NA	TRBV2	CASSEQGTRLGNTIYF	TGTGCCAGCAGTGAACAAGGGACGAGATTGGGAAACACCATATATTTT
TRBJ1-1	TRBD1	NA	TRBV5-1	CASGTGTENTEAFF	TGCGCCAGCGGGACAGGGACCGAGAACACTGAAGCTTTCTTT
TRBJ2-5	TRBD1	NA	TRBV11-1	CASRPDRGRQETQYF	TGTGCCAGCAGACCAGACAGGGGGCGTCAAGAGACCCAGTACTTC
TRBJ2-7	TRBD2	NA	TRBV5-1	CASGQGLAGERYEQYF	TGCGCCAGCGGACAGGGACTAGCGGGAGAGCGGTACGAGCAGTACTTC
TRBJ2-3	NA	NA	TRBV2	CASGQDRGTDTQYF	TGTGCCAGCGGCCAGGACAGAGGCACAGATACGCAGTATTTT
TRBJ1-2	NA	NA	TRBV28	CASSFGRKSNYGYTF	TGTGCCAGCAGTTTTGGCAGGAAATCTAACTATGGCTACACCTTC
TRBJ2-7	NA	NA	TRBV21-1	CASSNTNIDRRTYEQYF	TGTGCCAGCAGTAATACTAATATTGACAGGCGCACCTACGAGCAGTACTTC
TRBJ2-1	NA	NA	TRBV2	CASSEDLGLKGNEQFF	TGTGCCAGCAGTGAAGACCTGGGATTGAAGGGCAATGAGCAGTTCTTC
TRBJ2-2	TRBD2	NA	TRBV29-1	CSVALAGGPGELFF	TGCAGCGTCGCCCTAGCGGGAGGACCCGGGGAGCTGTTTTTT
TRBJ2-7	TRBD1	NA	TRBV28	CASSLGQGPYEQYF	TGTGCCAGCAGTCTAGGACAGGGACCTTACGAGCAGTACTTC
TRBJ2-3	NA	NA	TRBV25-1	CASSELSGLLTDTQYF	TGTGCCAGCAGTGAATTGAGCGGCTTACTCACAGATACGCAGTATTTT
TRBJ2-7	NA	NA	TRBV7-9	CASSFLKGSSYEQYF	TGTGCCAGCAGCTTCCTCAAGGGGTCCTCCTACGAGCAGTACTTC
TRBJ2-4	NA	NA	TRBV4-3	CASSQVYVSSQKNIQYF	TGCGCCAGCAGCCAAGTCTATGTCAGCAGTCAGAAAAACATTCAGTACTTC
TRBJ2-1	TRBD1	NA	TRBV18	CASSSETGFYNEQFF	TGTGCCAGCTCATCGGAGACAGGGTTCTACAATGAGCAGTTCTTC
TRBJ1-2	NA	NA	TRBV9	CASSVGGDNYGYTF	TGTGCCAGCAGCGTAGGGGGAGATAACTATGGCTACACCTTC
TRBJ2-1	NA	NA	TRBV11-3	CASAGPGNNEQFF	TGTGCCAGCGCTGGGCCCGGAAATAATGAGCAGTTCTTC
TRBJ1-5	NA	NA	TRBV2	CASSGTGQKPQHF	TGTGCCAGCAGCGGGACCGGCCAGAAGCCCCAGCATTTT
TRBJ1-1	NA	NA	TRBV28	CASSFPANTEAFF	TGTGCCAGCAGTTTCCCGGCGAACACTGAAGCTTTCTTT
TRBJ1-1	NA	NA	TRBV7-9	CASSLIGTEAFF	TGTGCCAGCAGCTTAATAGGCACTGAAGCTTTCTTT
TRBJ2-3	NA	few	TRBV7-9	CASSLAAVDTQYF	TGTGCCAGCAGCTTAGCAGCAGTCGATACGCAGTATTTT
TRBJ2-7	TRBD2	few	TRBV7-9	CASSDRTSGSYEQYF	TGTGCCAGCAGCGACCGGACTAGCGGATCCTACGAGCAGTACTTC
TRBJ1-1	TRBD1	few	TRBV28	CASDRQGAPVEAFF	TGTGCCAGCGATCGACAGGGGGCACCGGTAGAAGCTTTCTTT